This T cell receptor beta chain was documented in a study of cytomegalovirus exposure and HLA in healthy donors (dated by TCRdb to about 2017). With respect to the entire study: In an earlier analysis of under 600 of the donors, 276 Gb of sequence data and 120 million or so unique TCR beta sequences from about 190 million T cells were reported. An early release covering just under 650 HLA-typed donors comprised 250 to 350 gigabases of sequencing data and tens of millions of unique TCR sequences. Of the 300 to 500 genotyped donors, 65% to 90% were placed in the genetic ancestry cluster associated with self-reported Caucasian donors. The study aimed to test whether cataloging public T cell receptors could reveal signatures of past pathogen exposure. The study used immunosequencing to profile the T cell repertoires of 600 to 850 subjects and linked those repertoires to cytomegalovirus serostatus. A separate validation cohort of 100 to 150 different subjects was used in addition to the roughly 620-subject first cohort. High-throughput TCR immunosequencing, statistical association of individual TCRs with disease status, and machine learning were combined to predict cytomegalovirus infection status. In a later analysis, previously published TCR beta repertoires from roughly 710 donors were re-analyzed and high-resolution HLA genotyping was added so that TCR occurrence patterns could be studied. In the later analysis, no new phenotypic data were used to find candidate immune exposures; instead, reliance was placed on TCR beta sequences and their occurrence across donors. An earlier analysis of roughly 600 of the donors used high-throughput TCR beta sequencing to judge whether each TCR beta V gene segment behaved as functional or pseudogenic. Donor age, sex, ethnicity and CMV serostatus were compiled together with the repertoire data. In a later genetic analysis, genome-wide SNP genotypes for about 65% of the roughly 670 donors were used, and that subset was treated as a discovery cohort. All discovery cohort repertoires had been generated using a single sequencing platform. HLA typing included class I and class II loci at four-digit resolution. The number of donors typed differed by locus, with roughly 629-640 for A, B, C, DRB1 and DQB1, more than 500 for DQA1, 600 to 610 for DPA1, and over 400 for DPB1. A handful of DR-DQ haplotypes were handled as single units for association and clustering because linkage in the cohort was strong. Across 300 to 400 genotyped donors of the cohort, an average of approximately 220,000 unique TCR beta nucleotide sequences per donor were sequenced, and around 19% of those sequences were non-productive. Overall study outcomes, separate from this receptor: At a false discovery rate of 0.05, a later analysis linked 15,000 to 20,000 TCR beta sequences to specific HLA alleles. The study gave a list of some 150 TCR beta chains associated with cytomegalovirus. An association between a missense DCLRE1C variant and V-gene and J-gene trimming of TCR beta chains was found in a later genetic analysis and replicated in an independent cohort. Most CMV-associated TCR beta chains appeared to be HLA-restricted in a later analysis, and the HLA associations seemed to be driven largely by CMV exposure. The 87-base-pair reads could not distinguish some IMGT-functional V segments, including TRBV6-2 and TRBV6-3, so those segments were excluded. According to a later analysis, TCR association rates differed among HLA loci, with DRB1 alleles showing the most associated TCRs and HLA-C alleles showing the fewest. A cluster of highly shared sequence variants was judged likely to be a technical artifact of the sequencing pipeline. A further reported finding was that TCR beta sequences accurately predicted the HLA-A and HLA-B alleles for most subjects in the first cohort. Three of the identified cytomegalovirus-associated TCR beta chains were confirmed in vitro to be specific for cytomegalovirus antigens. Correlated functional status among segregating V segments might reflect linkage disequilibrium, but an unknown experimental factor could not be ruled out. Compared with equally common non-associated chains, HLA-associated TCR beta chains in a later analysis were more clonally expanded and had lower generation probabilities. The classifier was reported to diagnose cytomegalovirus status with high specificity and sensitivity in both the original and validation cohorts. Broadly in line with IMGT annotations, most TCR beta V segments showed up in productive rearrangements about 87% or about 30% of the time in an earlier analysis of 450 to 750 of the donors. The only immune exposure information available for the cohort was CMV serostatus. Presence/absence analyses assumed roughly uniform sequencing depth across donors, an assumption that may not hold. When HLA alleles, especially DR and DQ, strongly co-occurred, TCR associations were difficult to assign to individual alleles. The authors suggested that the approach could potentially be generalized to other disease states and immunological phenotypes. In a later genetic analysis, fewer N-insertions in productive TCRs were reported among donors in an Asian-associated ancestry cluster than the approximately 670-donor mean. Because counts were too low, 15 to 20 rarely observed V segments, including chromosome 9 orphons, were excluded from the earlier analysis of several hundred of the donors. In a later analysis, several top co-occurrence clusters were reported to appear linked to parvovirus B19, influenza, CMV and Epstein-Barr virus. Because HLA typing was missing for some donors at each locus, association tests included only the typed subset. This cohort had only TCR beta chains sequenced, and the lack of alpha or paired-chain data limited which features could be detected. While some public TCRs were present in many individuals, most TCR sequences turned up only very rarely across donors.

In total, approximately 690 healthy bone marrow donors made up the cohort. Cohort members were all nominally healthy when sampled, although unrecorded immune exposures were likely present. The donor was CMV seropositive and belonged to the group of some 290 seropositive cohort members. A peripheral blood sample was provided by each donor, and peripheral blood mononuclear cells were used for TCR beta sequencing. The Qiagen DNeasy Blood Extraction Kit was used to extract genomic DNA from the blood cell samples. Libraries were constructed by the immunoSEQ multiplex PCR assay. For the multiplex PCR, a mixture combining 60 forward primers for TCR Vbeta segments and 13 reverse primers for TCR Jbeta segments was used. The CDR3 region of rearranged TCR beta genes was amplified from genomic DNA with a multiplex PCR assay. Amplified TCR beta libraries were sequenced as 87-base-pair reads on the Illumina HiSeq System. The paper's processing steps were these. A later analysis tallied tens of millions of unique TCR beta chains across the 700 or so repertoires, and roughly 11 million of those chains were shared by two or more donors. Raw reads were error-corrected and collapsed into unique sequences with a nearest-neighbor algorithm that merged closely related sequences to remove PCR and sequencing errors. CDR3 sequences were aligned to IMGT reference sequences to assign V, D and J gene segments. For a sequence to be retained, at least a six-nucleotide match to both a V gene segment and a J gene segment was required. A rearrangement was called productive if the CDR3 had no stop codons and remained in frame with V and J, and every other rearrangement was called non-productive. CDR3 was defined according to IMGT convention as the region running from the second conserved V-encoded cysteine to the conserved J-encoded phenylalanine. The earlier analysis of 587 of the donors excluded sequences that lacked an unambiguous match to a single V gene segment. An earlier analysis of a few hundred of the donors classified V segments as functional when productive rearrangements were above 56.7% and as segregating when the standard deviation between donors was above 5%. To diagnose cytomegalovirus status from the catalog of TCR beta chain sequences, a statistical classification framework was built. In a later analysis, V and J genes were assigned by comparing TCR nucleotide sequences against IMGT/GENE-DB human TR gene sequences. A later analysis assigned CDR3 sequences and most-parsimonious VDJ recombination scenarios with the TCRdist pipeline. A later analysis defined each TCR beta chain by its CDR3 amino acid sequence plus V-gene family, and excluded reads lacking a unique V-gene family. As a way to deal with suspected cross-contamination and a sequencing artifact, a later analysis dropped 500 to 700 nucleotide sequences that were highly shared and had low generation probability. In a later analysis, a clonal expansion index was calculated for each public chain from normalized within-repertoire ranks of inferred template counts. In a later analysis, generation probabilities were computed with a VDJ recombination model fitted to out-of-frame rearrangements, and the resulting probabilities were checked against IGoR. A later analysis scored TCR-TCR, TCR-HLA and TCR-CMV co-occurrence with hypergeometric tests, applying a repertoire-size bias correction to TCR pairs. In a later analysis, false discovery rates were estimated by permuting HLA or CMV assignments 20 times. A later analysis grouped co-occurring TCRs with DBSCAN, adding TCRdist sequence similarity when clustering within HLA-allele-positive subsets. For co-occurrence clustering, repertoires with fewer than 30,000 or more than 120,000 public chains were excluded, along with roughly 5 repertoires with anomalous nucleotide sharing. This immuneACCESS table, as held by TCRdb, lists in-frame sequences with V and J called but not all clones. Of the missing ones, under half trace to an unresolved V gene in checked studies; the others have no known cause. That table furnishes V, J and clone size, whereas the DNA furnished D and trimming. For this sample the table gives approximately 180,000 clones, of which around 80% were detected only once. The ten largest clones capture about 7% of the sample.

Relative to germline, V is missing 6 bases and J is missing 0 bases, with 8 bases of the junction outside any gene match. The CDR3 goes from the cysteine to the phenylalanine over 16 residues. Only CDR3 DNA remains: 48 bases, in frame from the first base. CDR1 is given as SQVTM and CDR2 as ANQGSEA, both from the germline V gene. Worth noting for this clone: No antigen is known for it. The input lacks base qualities; no much larger clone sits a single base away.

Material: PBMCs. This chain is built from TRBV29-1 and TRBJ2-6, and TRBD1 matches 7 of the central bases. This TCR was recovered from a man aged 25-45 years in good health and CMV-seropositive. The sequenced DNA is TGCAGCGTGGGGGACAGCCCTTACTCTGGGGCCAACGTCCTGACTTTC. Its amino acids are CSVGDSPYSGANVLTF.